One sample yielded the 8 T cell receptor beta chains listed below, sequenced in a study of blood T cell repertoires in COVID-19 (dated by TCRdb to 2020 to 2022). Library creation used the immunoSEQ multiplex PCR assay. TCRdb carries this immuneACCESS record with in-frame sequences only. Its versions omit some clonotypes, under half of them owing to an unresolved V gene in the studies checked, with the rest unexplained. For this sample the table gives approximately 230,000 clones, of which around 84% were detected only once. The top ten clones comprise approximately 1.7% of the sample. Sequences were obtained from PBMCs or T cells enriched from blood (not recorded which). The source of these receptors is a man aged 35-49 years who had recovered from COVID-19.

V is TRBV5-1 and J is TRBJ2-1; 8 nucleotides line up with TRBD2. V dropped 0 bases and J dropped 0; count of bases not matched to a gene: 11. This CDR3 comprises 19 residues. In germline, CDR1 is SGHRS, CDR2 YFSETQ. CDR3 bases: TGCGCCAGCAGCTTGGAGCCCATACCTGGGACTAGCTCCTACAATGAGCAGTTCTTC. It encodes CASSLEPIPGTSSYNEQFF.

The chain is built from TRBV6-4 and TRBJ2-7; 7 bases agree with TRBD1. V was pared by 2 bases and J by 5 bases, with 9 bases of the junction left unmatched. The germline gives CDR1 MRHNA, CDR2 SNTAGT. The CDR3 consists of 15 residues. The CDR3 DNA follows: TGTGCCAGCAGTGACCAGACGACAGGGCACCACGAGCAGTACTTC. Protein product: CASSDQTTGHHEQYF.

J is TRBJ1-6 and V is TRBV7-2; D is perhaps TRBD1 (5 bases). There are 14 residues in the CDR3. Germline V gene lookup returns CDR1 SGHTA and CDR2 FQGNSA. Trimming cost V 5 bases and J 8 bases, with 13 bases left between them. In DNA form, the CDR3 reads TGTGCCAGCAGCCTCCGGACAAATGATTCACCCCTCCACTTT. Protein product: CASSLRTNDSPLHF.

This chain links TRBV6-5 with TRBJ2-3, with 9 positions matching TRBD1. Looked up from germline, CDR1 is MNHEY and CDR2 is SVGAGI. With V trimmed by 6 bases and J by 1 base, 5 bases remained unmatched. CDR3 size: 15 residues. The CDR3 DNA is TGTGCCAGCAGACTCCGGGACAGGGGCACAGATACGCAGTATTTT. Its protein is CASRLRDRGTDTQYF.

The chain uses TRBV7-9 and TRBJ1-4, with TRBD1 identical over 9 bases. The ends lost 4 bases at V and 8 bases at J; junction bases unmatched: 5. The CDR3 has 14 amino acids. The V gene's germline CDR1 is SEHNR and CDR2 FQNEAQ (reference sequence). CDR3 protein: CASSSTGGREKLFF. CDR3 nucleotide sequence: TGTGCCAGCAGCTCCACAGGGGGCCGGGAAAAACTGTTTTTT.

The sample holds one count of this clone. The V and J genes are TRBV7-2 and TRBJ2-7, with TRBD1 matching 8 bases. V was pared by 1 base and J by 4 bases, with 3 bases of the junction left unmatched. CDR3 length: 14 amino acids. Germline V gives CDR1 SGHTA, CDR2 FQGNSA. This CDR3 reads CASSLGQGAYEQYF. CDR3 DNA: TGTGCCAGCAGCTTAGGCCAGGGGGCTTACGAGCAGTACTTC.

The V call is TRBV27, the J call TRBJ2-5, with 11 bases aligning to TRBD2. J lost 5 bases, V lost 2 bases, and 4 bases had no gene match. Germline CDR1 MNHEY, CDR2 SMNVEV (reference sequence). There are 15 residues in the CDR3. This CDR3 is CASSLRLAGGETQYF. The CDR3 coding sequence is TGTGCCAGCAGTTTAAGGTTAGCGGGGGGGGAGACCCAGTACTTC.

This clone has just a few counts. CDR3 in amino acids: CASSIIGQAYGYTF. CDR3 bases: TGTGCCAGCAGCATAATTGGACAGGCCTATGGCTACACCTTC. The chain carries TRBV9 and TRBJ1-2, with 7 nucleotides matching TRBD1. With V trimmed by 4 bases and J by 4 bases, 7 bases remained unmatched. The CDR3 loop spans 14 amino acids. Germline lookup yields CDR1 SGDLS and CDR2 YYNGEE.